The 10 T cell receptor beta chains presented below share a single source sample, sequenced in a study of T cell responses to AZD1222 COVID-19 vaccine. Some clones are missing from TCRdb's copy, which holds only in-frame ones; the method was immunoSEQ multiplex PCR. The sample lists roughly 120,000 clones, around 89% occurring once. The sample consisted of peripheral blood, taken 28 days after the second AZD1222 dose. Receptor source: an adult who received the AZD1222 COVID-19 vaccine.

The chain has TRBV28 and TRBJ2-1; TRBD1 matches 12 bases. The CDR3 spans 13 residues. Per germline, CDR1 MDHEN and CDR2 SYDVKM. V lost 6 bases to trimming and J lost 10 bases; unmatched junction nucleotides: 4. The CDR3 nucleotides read TGTGCCAGCAGGATGGGACAGGGGGCGGAGCAGTTCTTC. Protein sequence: CASRMGQGAEQFF.

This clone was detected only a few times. DNA for the CDR3: TGTGCCAGTAGTATAGACCATGGGCAGCCCCAGCATTTT. Residues: CASSIDHGQPQHF. The rearrangement joins TRBV19 to TRBJ1-5; D is unclear. Germline V CDR1 and CDR2: LNHDA, SQIVND (reference sequence). V dropped 0 bases and J dropped 7 bases, with 7 bases sitting between them. This CDR3 is built from 13 residues.

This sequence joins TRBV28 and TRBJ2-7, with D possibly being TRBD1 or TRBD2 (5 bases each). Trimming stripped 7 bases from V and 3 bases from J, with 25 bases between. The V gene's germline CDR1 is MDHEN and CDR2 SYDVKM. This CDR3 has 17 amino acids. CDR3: CASTPLHPSTDYYEQYF. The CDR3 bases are TGTGCCAGCACCCCTCTTCACCCCTCGACAGACTACTACGAGCAGTACTTC.

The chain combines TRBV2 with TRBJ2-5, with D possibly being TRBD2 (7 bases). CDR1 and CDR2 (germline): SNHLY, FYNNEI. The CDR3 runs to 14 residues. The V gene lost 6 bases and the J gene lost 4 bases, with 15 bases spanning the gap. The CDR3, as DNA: TGTGCCAGCAGGACATGGGGGGGCCGAGAGACCCAGTACTTC. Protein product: CASRTWGGRETQYF.

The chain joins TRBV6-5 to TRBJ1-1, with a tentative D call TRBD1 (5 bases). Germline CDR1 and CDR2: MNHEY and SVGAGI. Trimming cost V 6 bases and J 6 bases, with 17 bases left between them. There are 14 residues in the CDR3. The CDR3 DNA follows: TGTGCCAGCAGCCTCACCTGGGGGAGTCCTGAAGCTTTCTTT. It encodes CASSLTWGSPEAFF.

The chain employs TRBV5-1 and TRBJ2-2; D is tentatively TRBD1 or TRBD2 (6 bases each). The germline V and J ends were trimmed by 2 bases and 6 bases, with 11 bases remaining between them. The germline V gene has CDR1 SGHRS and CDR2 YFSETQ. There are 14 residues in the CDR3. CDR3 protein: CASSLPGEAGELFF. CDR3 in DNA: TGCGCCAGCAGCTTACCAGGGGAGGCCGGGGAGCTGTTTTTT.

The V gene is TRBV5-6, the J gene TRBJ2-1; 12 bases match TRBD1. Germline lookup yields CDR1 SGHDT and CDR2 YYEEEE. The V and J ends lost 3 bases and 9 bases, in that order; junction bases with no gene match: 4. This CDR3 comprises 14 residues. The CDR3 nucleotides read TGTGCCAGCAGCTCGGGACAGGGGGCAGGTGAGCAGTTCTTC. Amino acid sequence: CASSSGQGAGEQFF.

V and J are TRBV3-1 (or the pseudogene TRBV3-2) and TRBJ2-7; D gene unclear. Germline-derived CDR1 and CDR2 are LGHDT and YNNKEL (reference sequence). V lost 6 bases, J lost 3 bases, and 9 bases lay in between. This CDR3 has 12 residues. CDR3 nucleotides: TGTGCCAGCAGTACGCTGAACTACGAGCAGTACTTC. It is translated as CASSTLNYEQYF.

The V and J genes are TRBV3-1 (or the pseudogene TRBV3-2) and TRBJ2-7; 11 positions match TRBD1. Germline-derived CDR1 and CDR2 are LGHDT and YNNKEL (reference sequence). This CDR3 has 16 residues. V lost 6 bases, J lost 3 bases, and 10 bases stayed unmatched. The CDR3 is CASRNGRDRGIYEQYF. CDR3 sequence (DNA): TGTGCCAGCAGGAACGGCCGGGACAGGGGGATCTACGAGCAGTACTTC.

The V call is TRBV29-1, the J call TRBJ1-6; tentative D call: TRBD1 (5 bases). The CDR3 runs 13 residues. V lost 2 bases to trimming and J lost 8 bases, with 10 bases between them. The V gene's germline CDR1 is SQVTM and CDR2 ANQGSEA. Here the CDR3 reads CSVELTADSPLHF. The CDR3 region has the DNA TGCAGCGTTGAATTGACAGCGGATTCACCCCTCCACTTT.